This T cell receptor beta chain was captured by sequencing in a study of shared clonotypes between healthy human individuals. Study observations and caveats: Generation probability values for non-shared clonotypes were lower than those for clonotypes shared by all four donors. An expected dependence of interdonor clonotype sharing on sequencing depth was noted.

With respect to this clone: Its antigen is still unknown.

A CD45RA-negative memory subset and a CD45RA+ naive subset were separated from the CD4+ cells. CDR1 is SGHRS and CDR2 is YFSETQ in the germline V gene. Trimming pared 4 bases from V and 8 bases from J, leaving 12 bases between. The length of the CDR3 is 13 residues. Libraries were prepared by immunoSEQ multiplex PCR; TCRdb keeps only in-frame clonotypes and omits some of them. The sample records over a million clones, about 70% being singletons. The rearrangement links TRBV5-1 to TRBJ1-4; D unresolved. The sequenced sample was memory CD4+ T cells sorted from blood. Subset meaning: CD45RA-negative fraction. The receptor's source is a man younger than 30 in good health. The CDR3 coding sequence is TGCGCCAGCAGCCGAAGCCGGGAGGAAAAACTGTTTTTT. Its protein is CASSRSREEKLFF. Full variable domain (outside the CDR3, taken from reference TRBV5-1 and TRBJ1-4): KAGVTQTPRYLIKTRGQQVTLSCSPISGHRSVSWYQQTPGQGLQFLFEYFSETQRNKGNFPGRFSGRQFSNSRSEMNVSTLELGDSALYLCASSRSREEKLFFGSGTQLSVL.